Detailed here is one T cell receptor beta chain. The CDR3 is 14 amino acids. V lost 6 bases and J 1 base, leaving 12 bases between the germline ends. Germline V gene lookup returns CDR1 MNHEY and CDR2 SVGAGI. This sample is part of a study of blood T cell repertoires in COVID-19. Overall study context: From the United States, Italy and Spain came samples of acute and convalescent COVID-19.

Assay used: immunoSEQ multiplex PCR; TCRdb lists only in-frame clones, some missing. This sample has about 280,000 clones; 80% to 90% occur once, and the top ten carry about 4.6%. Sequencing input: peripheral blood. The receptor comes from a man aged 40-50 years with acute or convalescent COVID-19. V gene TRBV6-5 combines with J gene TRBJ1-1; D not resolved. CDR3 coding DNA: TGTGCCAGCAGCTTCGGGCGGGAGAACACTGAAGCTTTCTTT. It specifies CASSFGRENTEAFF.